Below are 12 T cell receptor beta chains sequenced from a single sample in a study of blood T cell repertoires in COVID-19. Assay used: immunoSEQ multiplex PCR; TCRdb lists only in-frame clones, some missing. The sample consists of under 150,000 clones, just under 90% of them appearing once. The source material was peripheral blood. Source of these receptors: a woman between 50 and 59 years old with acute or convalescent COVID-19.

The V gene is TRBV28, the J gene TRBJ1-2; D is perhaps TRBD1 (5 bases). V lost 4 bases and J 4 bases, leaving 10 bases between the germline ends. Looked up from germline, CDR1 is MDHEN and CDR2 is SYDVKM. The CDR3 length is 13 residues. DNA of the CDR3: TGTGCCAGCAGTTCCCGGGGGGGCTATGGCTACACCTTC. Translation gives CASSSRGGYGYTF.

This chain connects TRBV19 to TRBJ1-5; unclear D gene. The CDR3 totals 14 residues. Germline-derived CDR1 and CDR2 are LNHDA and SQIVND (reference sequence). V lost 3 bases, J lost 11 bases, and 17 bases lay in between. Here the CDR3 DNA reads TGTGCCAGTAGTATGGGGATGGATTGGGAGGCCCAGCATTTT. Protein sequence: CASSMGMDWEAQHF.

The chain combines TRBV28 with TRBJ1-4, with 7 bases that match TRBD1. V gave up 4 bases and J gave up 4 bases; unmatched junction bases: 3. The CDR3 runs 14 residues. CDR1 is MDHEN, CDR2 SYDVKM, per germline. CDR3 DNA sequence: TGTGCCAGCAGTTCACAGGGGATTAATGAAAAACTGTTTTTT. Its protein product is CASSSQGINEKLFF.

The V gene is TRBV28, the J gene TRBJ2-1; 7 nucleotides align to TRBD2. Germline V lookup: CDR1 MDHEN, CDR2 SYDVKM. The CDR3 is made up of 13 amino acids. V lost 5 bases, J lost 10 bases, and 8 bases stayed unmatched. Written as DNA, the CDR3 is TGTGCCAGCAGTGGGACCATCGGGAGGGAGCAGTTCTTC. It encodes CASSGTIGREQFF.

The V call is TRBV6-1, the J call TRBJ1-6; D gene uncertain. CDR3 size: 13 residues. In germline, CDR1 is MNHNS, CDR2 SASEGT. V lost 3 bases to trimming and J lost 9 bases, with 9 bases between them. The CDR3 DNA is TGTGCCAGCAGTGACGTTTGGGCTTCACCCCTCCACTTT. This codes for CASSDVWASPLHF.

The chain carries TRBV19 and TRBJ2-7; D is possibly TRBD2 (6 bases). Per the germline V gene, CDR1 is LNHDA and CDR2 is SQIVND (reference sequence). Between the trimmed V and J ends, which lost 2 bases and 0 bases, there was a span of 20 bases. CDR3 length: 18 residues. The CDR3 loop reads CASSISFMGLLSSYEQYF. CDR3 bases: TGTGCCAGTAGTATAAGTTTTATGGGACTCCTGAGCTCCTACGAGCAGTACTTC.

This rearrangement joins TRBV7-2 to TRBJ1-5; D gene uncertain. The CDR3 extends over 14 amino acids. CDR1 is SGHTA and CDR2 is FQGNSA in the germline V gene. V lost 7 bases and J 3 bases, leaving 13 bases between the germline ends. For the CDR3, the DNA is TGTGCCAGCACCCCATCGGGGAACAATCAGCCCCAGCATTTT. As protein: CASTPSGNNQPQHF.

The genes are TRBV7-3 and TRBJ2-4, with a possible D match to TRBD2 (6 bases). The CDR3 contains 16 residues. The V end was cut by 5 bases, the J end by 1 base, with 15 bases between. Germline V lookup: CDR1 SGHTA, CDR2 FQGTGA. Written as DNA, the CDR3 is TGTGCCAGCAGCGCGGGACCTTATGGGGCCAAAAACATTCAGTACTTC. This codes for CASSAGPYGAKNIQYF.

The CDR3 spells CASSPRGGPNTGELFF. In DNA, the CDR3 is TGTGCCAGCTCACCACGGGGAGGGCCGAACACCGGGGAGCTGTTTTTT. This chain connects TRBV18 to TRBJ2-2; TRBD2 matches 7 bases. V shed 1 base and J 0 bases; nucleotides not matched to a gene: 2. CDR1 and CDR2 (germline): KGHSH, LQKENI. The CDR3 covers 16 residues.

The rearrangement joins TRBV12-3 or TRBV12-4 to TRBJ1-1, with D uncertain. This CDR3 spans 12 amino acids. V shed 6 bases and J shed 1 base, with 6 bases lying between them. The CDR3 nucleotides are TGTGCCAGCAGCCCCGGGAACACTGAAGCTTTCTTT. Translating gives CASSPGNTEAFF.

CDR3 sequence: CASSDQGARNYGYTF. Written as DNA, the CDR3 is TGTGCCAGCAGTGACCAAGGGGCCCGTAACTATGGCTACACCTTC. The V gene is TRBV6-1, the J gene TRBJ1-2, with a weak D call TRBD1 (5 bases). Germline V CDR1 and CDR2: MNHNS, SASEGT. V lost 3 bases and J lost 1, with 12 bases in between. CDR3 length: 15 amino acids.

This chain uses TRBV7-6 with TRBJ1-1, with D possibly matching TRBD1 (5 bases). The CDR3 is made up of 15 amino acids. Germline V gene lookup returns CDR1 SGHVS and CDR2 FNYEAQ. Trimming removed 2 bases from V and 5 bases from J, with 15 bases in between. This chain's CDR3 is CASSLSVGVRTEAFF. CDR3 bases: TGTGCCAGCAGCTTATCCGTAGGGGTGCGAACTGAAGCTTTCTTT.